This TCR beta chain was recovered during a study of cytomegalovirus exposure and HLA in healthy donors. Whole-study findings and limits: The authors later found HLA-associated TCR beta chains more clonally expanded than equally common others.

PCR primers comprised 60 Vbeta and 13 Jbeta primers. Clones were read by immunoSEQ multiplex PCR, and TCRdb kept only the in-frame ones, dropping some. The sample includes about 94,000 clones, around 82% of them seen just once. Germline loops: CDR1 SNHLY, CDR2 FYNNEI. Losses at the gene ends were 8 bases for V and 5 bases for J; bases not matched to a gene: 9. The CDR3 consists of 14 residues. A word on this clone: Its target is unknown.

This chain joins TRBV2 and TRBJ2-5; 9 nucleotides line up with TRBD2. Input material: PBMCs. This clonotype originated in a woman in her sixties in good health and CMV-seronegative. CDR3 loop: CASGAGGARETQYF. The CDR3 nucleotides are TGTGCCAGCGGGGCGGGGGGGGCCCGGGAGACCCAGTACTTC. Supplemented by reference TRBV2 and TRBJ2-5, the full variable domain reads EPEVTQTPSHQVTQMGQEVILRCVPISNHLYFYWYRQILGQKVEFLVSFYNNEISEKSEIFDDQFSVERPDGSNFTLKIRSTKLEDSAMYFCASGAGGARETQYFGPGTRLLVL.